This entry is about one T cell receptor (beta chain). As yet, its antigen is unknown. The data belong to a study of T cell responses to AZD1222 COVID-19 vaccine. Whole-study context: It was second doses at about 4 or about 12 weeks that were pooled. Whole-study results and caveats: There were mostly white British donors and more females than males, and clonal diversity was possibly underestimated. The breadth and depth of Spike-specific TCRs increased once two AZD1222 doses had been given. Just a handful of people given AZD1222 tested seropositive at baseline.

Germline loops: CDR1 GTSNPN, CDR2 SVGIG (reference sequence). The ends were cut back, 2 bases at V and 0 bases at J, with 19 bases in the middle. The length of the CDR3 is 17 residues. The assay was immunoSEQ multiplex PCR, and TCRdb's table has in-frame clones only and misses some. The table includes 74,000 or so clones, roughly 80% detected once. V usage is TRBV30 and J usage is TRBJ1-2; D might be TRBD1 (6 bases). The source material was peripheral blood, sampled on day 0 of AZD1222 vaccination. This receptor was identified in an adult in good health. The CDR3 DNA reads TGTGCCTGGAGTAACCCCCGGACCGCAGGGGCTAACTATGGCTACACCTTC. Its translation: CAWSNPRTAGANYGYTF. The entire variable domain, with the rest obtained from reference TRBV30 and TRBJ1-2, is as follows: SQTIHQWPATLVQPVGSPLSLECTVEGTSNPNLYWYRQAAGRGLQLLFYSVGIGQISSEVPQNLSASRPQDRQFILSSKKLLLSDSGFYLCAWSNPRTAGANYGYTFGSGTRLTVV.